The clone carrying this T cell receptor (beta chain) was seen only a few times. Per the study methods: Amplification of reference gene primers provided the estimated nucleated cell counts. TCRdb's copy holds only in-frame clones and misses some; the assay was immunoSEQ multiplex PCR. V and J calls and clone size are given by that table; D and trimming were obtained from the DNA. The sample has about 120,000 clones; around three quarters are singletons. These data belong to a study of blood T cell repertoires in COVID-19. Background on the study: Sites across the United States, Italy and Spain contributed samples from acute and convalescent COVID-19.

Per the germline V gene, CDR1 is SQVTM and CDR2 is ANQGSEA. V dropped 3 bases and J dropped 2; count of bases not matched to a gene: 3. This CDR3 is built from 13 residues. The rearrangement links TRBV29-1 to TRBJ1-2, with TRBD1 matching over 7 bases. The TCR originated in a middle-aged man with active or convalescent COVID-19. The specimen was peripheral blood. The CDR3 loop reads CSVDDRVNYGYTF. The DNA of the CDR3 is TGCAGCGTTGACGACAGGGTAAACTATGGCTACACCTTC.